This T cell receptor beta chain emerged from a study of CD8+CD57+ T cells in acquired aplastic anemia. In the study overall: Isolated CD4+ and CD8+ cells, once sorted, yielded DNA averaging roughly 3 ug. Healthy CD8+ samples averaged approximately 11 million reads.

CDR1 SGHRS and CDR2 YFSETQ come from the germline V gene. The CDR3 has 14 residues. The germline V and J ends were trimmed by 4 bases and 4 bases, with 15 bases remaining between them. CDR3 and TCR beta VDJ profiling relied on a genomic DNA template. TCRdb ran MiXCR on the reads and lists one entry per CDR3 protein. The sample lists about 220,000 distinct CDR3 sequences, 30% to 40% seen once, with 1% to 1.3% in the top ten. Findings and caveats of the study: Between patients and controls, 25 to 30 CD8+ CDR3 sequences were found in common.

Turning to this clonotype: Antigen specificity is unknown. A much more abundant neighbour one base away suggests this may be a read error.

This clonotype was obtained from a human donor in good health, serving as a control. Sequenced sample: sorted CD4+, CD8+, or CD8+CD57+ T cells (not recorded which) from PBMCs. The rearrangement links TRBV5-1 to TRBJ2-7; the D is unclear. CDR3: CASSRVTPGYEQYF. CDR3 sequence (DNA): TGCGCCAGCAGCCGGGTGACTCCCGGATACGAGCAGTACTTC.